This T cell receptor beta chain was identified in a study of shared clonotypes between healthy human individuals. Naive CD8 cells lacked CD45RO, underwent positive selection for CCR7 and left out terminally differentiated effector memory CD45RA+ cells. Every subset's genomic DNA went evenly onto several immunoSEQ plates. Assay: immunoSEQ multiplex PCR; the TCRdb copy retains only in-frame clones and omits some. The table includes around 2,100,000 clones, less than 95% detected once. Germline loops: CDR1 MNHNS, CDR2 SASEGT. The CDR3 runs to 15 residues. V shed 2 bases, J shed 3 bases, and the junction held 6 bases outside the gene matches. Turning to this clone: The antigen is undetermined.

Study conclusions and caveats: Approximately 4.9% of naive CD4 clonotypes were shared across a few donors. Larger estimated richness was generally recorded for naive subsets relative to memory subsets.

Material: naive CD8+ T cells sorted from blood. The chain has TRBV6-1 and TRBJ2-5, with TRBD1 matching 7 bases. The clonotype comes from a man aged 18 to 30 in good health. The CDR3 DNA sequence: TGTGCCAGCAGTGAACCAGGACAGGATGAAGAGACCCAGTACTTC. This gives the protein CASSEPGQDEETQYF.